This TCR beta chain was identified in a study of CD4 and CD8 cells across lung adenocarcinoma regions. This clonotype was seen only a few times. TCRdb passed the PCR reads through MiXCR, listing each CDR3 protein once. The sample has roughly 13,000 distinct CDR3 sequences, around 45% seen once; the top ten hold around 15%. Localized lung adenocarcinoma, a non-small cell lung cancer, affected the donors. Sequencing input: CD4+ T cells from the center of a lung tumor. The receptor comes from a male donor with lung adenocarcinoma. The CD4 and CD8 labels of this study may be unreliable.

The CDR3 sequence is CATPDNRGTQYF. Here the CDR3 DNA reads TGTGCCACCCCAGACAACCGGGGGACCCAGTACTTC. The rearrangement joins TRBV6-5 to TRBJ2-5; TRBD2 is a possible D gene (5 bases). This CDR3 is 12 amino acids long. V was clipped by 10 bases and J by 7 bases, with 16 bases between them. Germline V gene data show CDR1 as MNHEY and CDR2 as SVGAGI.